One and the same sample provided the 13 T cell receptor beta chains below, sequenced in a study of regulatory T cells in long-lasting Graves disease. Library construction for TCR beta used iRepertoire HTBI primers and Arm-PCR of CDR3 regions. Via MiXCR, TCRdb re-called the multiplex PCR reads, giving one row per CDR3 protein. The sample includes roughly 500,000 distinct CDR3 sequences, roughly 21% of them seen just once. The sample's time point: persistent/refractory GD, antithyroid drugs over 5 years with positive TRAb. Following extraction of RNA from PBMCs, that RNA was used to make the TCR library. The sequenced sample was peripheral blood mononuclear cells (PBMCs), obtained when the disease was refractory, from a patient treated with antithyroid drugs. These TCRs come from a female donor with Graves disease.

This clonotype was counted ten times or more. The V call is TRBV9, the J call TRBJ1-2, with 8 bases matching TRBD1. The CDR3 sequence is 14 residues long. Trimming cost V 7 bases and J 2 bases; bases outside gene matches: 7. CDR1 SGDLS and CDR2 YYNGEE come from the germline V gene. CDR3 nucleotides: TGTGCCAGCGGAGACCACAGGGGGAACTATGGCTACACCTTC. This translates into CASGDHRGNYGYTF. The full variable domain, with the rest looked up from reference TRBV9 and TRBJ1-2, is DSGVTQTPKHLITATGQRVTLRCSPRSGDLSVYWYQQSLDQGLQFLIQYYNGEERAKGNILERFSAQQFPDLHSELNLSSLELGDSALYFCASGDHRGNYGYTFGSGTRLTVV.

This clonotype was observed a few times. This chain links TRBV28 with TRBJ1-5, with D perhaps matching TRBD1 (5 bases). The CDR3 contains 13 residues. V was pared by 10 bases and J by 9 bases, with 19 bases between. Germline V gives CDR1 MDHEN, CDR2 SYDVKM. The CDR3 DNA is TGTGCCACCTACGCCGGGGCCACCCGGCCCCAGCATTTT. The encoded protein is CATYAGATRPQHF.

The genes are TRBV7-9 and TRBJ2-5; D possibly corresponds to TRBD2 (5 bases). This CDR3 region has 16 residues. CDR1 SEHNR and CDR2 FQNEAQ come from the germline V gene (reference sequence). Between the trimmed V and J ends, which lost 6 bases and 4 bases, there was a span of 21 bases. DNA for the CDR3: TGTGCCAGCAGTTTCCCCCAGCGGAGCTTAGGAGAGACCCAGTACTTC. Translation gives CASSFPQRSLGETQYF.

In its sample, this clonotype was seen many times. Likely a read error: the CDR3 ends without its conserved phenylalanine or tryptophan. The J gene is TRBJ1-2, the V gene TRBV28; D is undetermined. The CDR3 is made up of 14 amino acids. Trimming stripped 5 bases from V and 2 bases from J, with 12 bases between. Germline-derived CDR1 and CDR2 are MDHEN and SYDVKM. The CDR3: CASSLPRANYGYTS. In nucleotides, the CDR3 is TGTGCCAGCAGTCTACCTAGGGCGAACTATGGCTACACCTCC.

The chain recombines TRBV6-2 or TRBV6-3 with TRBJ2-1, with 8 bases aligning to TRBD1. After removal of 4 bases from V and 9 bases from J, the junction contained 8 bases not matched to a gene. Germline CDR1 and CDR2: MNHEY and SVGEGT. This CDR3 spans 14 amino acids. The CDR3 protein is CASSSDRDIGEQFF. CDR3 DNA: TGTGCCAGCAGTTCGGACAGGGATATCGGTGAGCAGTTCTTC.

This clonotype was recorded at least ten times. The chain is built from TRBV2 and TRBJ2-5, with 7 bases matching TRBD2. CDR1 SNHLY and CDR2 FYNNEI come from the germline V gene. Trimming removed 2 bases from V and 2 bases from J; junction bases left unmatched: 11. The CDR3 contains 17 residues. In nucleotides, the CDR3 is TGTGCCAGCAGTGAAATGTTCTGGGGGGGGTCTCAAGAGACCCAGTACTTC. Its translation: CASSEMFWGGSQETQYF.

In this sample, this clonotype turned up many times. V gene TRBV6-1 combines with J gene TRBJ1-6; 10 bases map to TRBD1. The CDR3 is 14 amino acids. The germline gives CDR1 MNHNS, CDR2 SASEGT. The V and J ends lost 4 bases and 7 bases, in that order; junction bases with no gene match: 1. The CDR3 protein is CASSADRGNSPLHF. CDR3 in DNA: TGTGCCAGCAGTGCGGACAGGGGGAATTCACCCCTCCACTTT.

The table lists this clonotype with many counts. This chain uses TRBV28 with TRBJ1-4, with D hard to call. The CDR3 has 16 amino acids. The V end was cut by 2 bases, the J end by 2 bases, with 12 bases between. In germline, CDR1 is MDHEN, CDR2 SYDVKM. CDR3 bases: TGTGCCAGCAGTTTAAGGTCGGCCAGTACTAATGAAAAACTGTTTTTT. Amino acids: CASSLRSASTNEKLFF. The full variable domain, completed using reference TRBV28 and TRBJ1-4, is DVKVTQSSRYLVKRTGEKVFLECVQDMDHENMFWYRQDPGLGLRLIYFSYDVKMKEKGDIPEGYSVSREKKERFSLILESASTNQTSMYLCASSLRSASTNEKLFFGSGTQLSVL.

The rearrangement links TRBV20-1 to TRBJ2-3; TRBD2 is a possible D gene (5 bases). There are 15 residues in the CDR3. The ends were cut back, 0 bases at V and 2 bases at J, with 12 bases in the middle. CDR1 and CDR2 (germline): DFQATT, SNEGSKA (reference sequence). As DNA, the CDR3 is TGCAGTGCTAGAGAGGTGGGGAGCTTCACAGATACGCAGTATTTT. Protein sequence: CSAREVGSFTDTQYF.

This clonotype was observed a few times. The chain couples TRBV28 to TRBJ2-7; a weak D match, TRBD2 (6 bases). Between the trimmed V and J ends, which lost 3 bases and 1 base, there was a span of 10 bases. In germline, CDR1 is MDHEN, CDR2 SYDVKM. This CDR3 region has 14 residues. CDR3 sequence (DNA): TGTGCCAGCAGTTTGGGGGGTATGTCCTACGAGCAGTACTTC. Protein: CASSLGGMSYEQYF.

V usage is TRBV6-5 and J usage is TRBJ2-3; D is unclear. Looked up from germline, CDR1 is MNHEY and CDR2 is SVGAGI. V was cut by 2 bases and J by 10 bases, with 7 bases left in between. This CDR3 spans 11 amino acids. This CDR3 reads CASSYGGSQYF. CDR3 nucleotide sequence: TGTGCCAGCAGTTACGGTGGTTCGCAGTATTTT.

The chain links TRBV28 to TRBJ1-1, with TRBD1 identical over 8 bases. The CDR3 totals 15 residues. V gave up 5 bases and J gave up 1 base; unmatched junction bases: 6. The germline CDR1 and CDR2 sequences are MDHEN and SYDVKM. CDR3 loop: CASSGDRGRNTEAFF. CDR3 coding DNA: TGTGCCAGCAGTGGCGACAGGGGAAGGAACACTGAAGCTTTCTTT.

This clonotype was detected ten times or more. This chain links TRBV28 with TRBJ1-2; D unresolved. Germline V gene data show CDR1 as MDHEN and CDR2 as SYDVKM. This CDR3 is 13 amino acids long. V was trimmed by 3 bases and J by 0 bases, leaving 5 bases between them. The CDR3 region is CASSLLANYGYTF. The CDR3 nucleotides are TGTGCCAGCAGTTTGCTCGCTAACTATGGCTACACCTTC.